This T cell receptor beta chain comes out of a study of blood T cell repertoires in COVID-19. This clone was picked up one time. The CDR3 spans 13 residues. Germline V lookup: CDR1 SGHVS, CDR2 FQNEAQ. The V end was cut by 8 bases, the J end by 7 bases, with 14 bases between. Data came from immunoSEQ multiplex PCR; TCRdb stores just in-frame clones and leaves some out. Here the sample spans 50,000 to 75,000 clones, 70% to 80% being singletons. This TCR was sampled from a man in his 60s with acute or convalescent COVID-19. This chain joins TRBV7-8 and TRBJ1-4, with D perhaps TRBD1 (5 bases). Sequencing used peripheral blood. The CDR3 region has the DNA TGTGCCAGCTTAGGGGATAATACTGAAAAACTGTTTTTT. It yields the protein CASLGDNTEKLFF.